This T cell receptor beta chain was documented in a study of Ad26.COV2.S vaccination and SARS-CoV-2 variants (dated by TCRdb to about 2021). Study-wide context: Vaccine-arm donors came from COV1001, a multicentre, randomized, double-blind, placebo-controlled phase I-IIa trial of Ad26.COV2.S in healthy adults. Ad26.COV2.S was administered intramuscularly at a dose of 5x10^10 or 1x10^11 viral particles, either as one shot or as two shots given 56 days apart. The specificity and breadth of SARS-CoV-2-reactive T cell receptors after Ad26.COV2.S vaccination were assessed by TCRbeta repertoire sequencing. The TCR-sequenced set comprised about 30 samples: some 19 Ad26.COV2.S vaccine recipients, 5 placebo recipients and 8 SARS-CoV-2 convalescent individuals. Trial participants were randomized into five groups of five, in which low-dose or high-dose Ad26.COV2.S was given once or twice, or placebo was given on both occasions. Investigators remained blinded to trial group allocation during experiments and outcome assessment. Here is what the overall study found, with its caveats: Higher spike-specific TCR breadth was observed in Ad26.COV2.S recipients than in placebo recipients (P = 0.0014). Substantial breadth of spike-specific CD8+ and CD4+ T cell responses was reported after vaccination. Vaccine and placebo recipients had similar non-spike TCR breadth, a finding consistent with the vaccine containing only spike. It was noted by the authors that total T cell responses may have been underestimated by the TCR breadth and depth analyses. The study was not powered to compare responses between vaccine doses or regimens.

The treatment or condition label on this specimen signifies: around 19 received Ad26.COV2.S at low or high dose, single or two shots; 5 received placebo; per-sample allocation not given. Repertoires of vaccine and placebo recipients were sequenced from samples collected on day 63 after the first injection. Between 29 July and 7 August 2020, Cohort 1b enrolled around 25 adults aged 18-55 years at one site in Boston, USA. Ad26.COV2.S consisted of a replication-incompetent adenovirus type 26 vector by which a prefusion-stabilized SARS-CoV-2 spike protein from the original Wuhan strain was expressed. The immunoSEQ Assay was the method used to sequence TCRbeta CDR3 regions. After extraction, genomic DNA underwent amplification by bias-controlled multiplex PCR, followed by high-throughput sequencing. Regarding the original processing steps: To quantify the absolute abundance of every unique TCRbeta CDR3 region, sequences were collapsed and filtered. T cell fraction was estimated by normalizing TCRbeta template counts to usable DNA, which was measured by amplifying reference genes present in all nucleated cells. Repertoire TCRs were annotated as SARS-CoV-2-specific by exact matching of V gene, CDR3 amino acid sequence and J gene to a known reactive TCR set. The reference SARS-CoV-2 TCR set was obtained from MIRA and was filtered for enrichment in COVID-19-positive ImmuneCODE repertoires, whereby public or cross-reactive TCRs were removed. Using the MIRA antigens, annotated TCRs were further analysed by specific ORF or by position within an ORF. Depth was the summed frequency of annotated unique rearrangements, while breadth was defined as annotated unique rearrangements over total unique productive rearrangements. Group comparisons of TCR breadth used two-sided Wilcoxon rank-sum tests. This is the immuneACCESS table as TCRdb keeps it, with only in-frame sequences that have V and J called. A part of the clones is gone; compared with another copy, unresolved V genes explain less than half, and the rest is unexplained. V and J calls plus clone size are reproduced from that table; the DNA served to infer D and trimming. The sample table holds a few hundred thousand clones, of which around 90% were seen once. Together, the top ten hold just under 3% of the sample.

Via the germline V gene, CDR1 is SGHRS and CDR2 YFSETQ. The CDR3 numbers 15 residues from cysteine through phenylalanine. The only DNA kept is the CDR3, 45 bases in frame from the first base. A distance of 7 bases separates the germline ends of V and J, which lose 0 bases and 0 bases respectively. Turning to this clone: The clone's antigen remains unknown. Base qualities are missing; no much larger clone stands one base away.

The receptor comes from a person between 18 and 65 years old who received the Ad26.COV2.S COVID-19 vaccine or a placebo. The starting material was peripheral blood, obtained in a trial of Ad26.COV2.S vaccine versus placebo. The sequence links TRBV5-1 to TRBJ1-5; the D gene lacks a confident call. The CDR3 is CASSLEGYSNQPQHF. The DNA sequence is given as TGCGCCAGCAGCTTGGAAGGGTATAGCAATCAGCCCCAGCATTTT. The full variable domain, with segments outside the CDR3 supplied by the reference TRBV5-1 and TRBJ1-5 proteins, appears as KAGVTQTPRYLIKTRGQQVTLSCSPISGHRSVSWYQQTPGQGLQFLFEYFSETQRNKGNFPGRFSGRQFSNSRSEMNVSTLELGDSALYLCASSLEGYSNQPQHFGDGTRLSIL.